The clone carrying this T cell receptor (beta chain) has more than one count but fewer than ten. Its antigen is not identified. The sample originates from a study of beta chain features in type 1 diabetes. Findings of the study overall: All four CD4+ subsets from Type 1 diabetes patients carried moderately but significantly shorter TCRB CDR3s.

CDR3 length equals 16 residues. V shed 1 base and J 0 bases; nucleotides not matched to a gene: 3. The germline V gene has CDR1 SGHTA and CDR2 FQGNSA. The entirety of the isolated RNA underwent reverse transcription, so expressed TCRB transcripts were sequenced. The assay was immunoSEQ multiplex PCR, and TCRdb's table has in-frame clones only and misses some. The repertoire includes around 180,000 clones, approximately 8.1% of them detected once, and approximately 0.93% sits in the top ten. Source material: central memory CD4+ T cells from blood. This chain connects TRBV7-2 to TRBJ2-7, with TRBD2 matching 10 bases. The receptor was isolated from a woman aged 40 to 50 with type 1 diabetes. In DNA, the CDR3 is TGTGCCAGCAGCTTAGTGACTAGCGGGTTCTCCTACGAGCAGTACTTC. It translates to CASSLVTSGFSYEQYF.